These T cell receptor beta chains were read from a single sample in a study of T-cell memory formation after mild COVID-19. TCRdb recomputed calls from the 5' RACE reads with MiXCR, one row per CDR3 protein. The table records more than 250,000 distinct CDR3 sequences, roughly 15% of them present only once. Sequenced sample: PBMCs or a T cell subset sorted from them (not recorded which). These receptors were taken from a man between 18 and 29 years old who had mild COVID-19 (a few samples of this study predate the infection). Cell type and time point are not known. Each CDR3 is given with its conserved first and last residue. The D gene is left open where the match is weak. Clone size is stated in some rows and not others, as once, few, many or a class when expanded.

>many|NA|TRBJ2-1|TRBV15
TGTGCCACCAGCAGCTTTACCGGGACGGGGGGCGATGAGCAGTTCTTC
CATSSFTGTGGDEQFF
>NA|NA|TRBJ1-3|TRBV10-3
TGTGCCACTAAACCGACAGAAAACTCTGGAAACACCATATATTTT
CATKPTENSGNTIYF
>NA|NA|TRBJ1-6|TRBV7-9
TGTGCCAGCAGCTTAGTCGCCCATAAGGATTCACCCCTCCACTTT
CASSLVAHKDSPLHF
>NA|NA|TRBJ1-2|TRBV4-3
TGCGCCAGCAGCCAAGGCAGGGCCTACACCTTC
CASSQGRAYTF
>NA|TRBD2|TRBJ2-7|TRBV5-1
TGCGCCAGCAGCCGACTAGCGGGGGGCGGATACGAGCAGTACTTC
CASSRLAGGGYEQYF
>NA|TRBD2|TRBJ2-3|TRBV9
TGTGCCAGCAGCGTAGGGGCTAGCGGAGCCGGCCCGTATTTT
CASSVGASGAGPYF
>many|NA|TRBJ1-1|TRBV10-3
TGTGCCATCAGCGCAGAGCTGAACACTGAAGCTTTCTTT
CAISAELNTEAFF
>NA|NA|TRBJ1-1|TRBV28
TGTGCCACCTGTGGGGGCATTGGCACTGAAGCTTTCTTT
CATCGGIGTEAFF
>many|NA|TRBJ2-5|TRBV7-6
TGTGCCAGCAGCTTAGAACTGCTTCAGACCCAGTACTTC
CASSLELLQTQYF
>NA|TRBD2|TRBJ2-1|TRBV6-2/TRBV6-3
TGTGCAACCTGGGCTAGCGGGGTATACAATGAGCAGTTCTTC
CATWASGVYNEQFF
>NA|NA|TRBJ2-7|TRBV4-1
TGCGCCAGCAGCTCCTGGGGCAGGGGGACTTACGAGCAGTACTTC
CASSSWGRGTYEQYF
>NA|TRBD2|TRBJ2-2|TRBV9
TGTGCCAGCAGCCCGGGACTAGCGGGGGGGTGGAACACCGGGGAGCTGTTTTTT
CASSPGLAGGWNTGELFF
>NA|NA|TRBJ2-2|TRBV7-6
TGTGCCAGCAGCTCCCCTGGATACCACACCGGGGAGCTGTTTTTT
CASSSPGYHTGELFF
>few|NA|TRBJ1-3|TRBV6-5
TGTGCCAGCAGTCCCGGGGGGCGTCGGCGGCACACCATATATTTT
CASSPGGRRRHTIYF
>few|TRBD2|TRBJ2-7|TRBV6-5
TGTGCCAGCAGACCGAAATGGGGACTAGCCAACTCCTACGAGCAGTACTTC
CASRPKWGLANSYEQYF
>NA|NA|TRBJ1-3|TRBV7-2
TGTGCCAGCAGCTTATTTAGGGGATCCGTCAAAAACACCATATATTTT
CASSLFRGSVKNTIYF
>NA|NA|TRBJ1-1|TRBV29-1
TGCAGCGTTCGAAGAGGGGGTAGGGCTGAAGCTTTCTTT
CSVRRGGRAEAFF
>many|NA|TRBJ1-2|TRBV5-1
TGCGCCAGCAGCTTGCAAGGAAACTATGGCTACACCTTC
CASSLQGNYGYTF
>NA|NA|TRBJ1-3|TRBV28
TGTGCCAGCAGTCTCACCGCTGGAAACACCATATATTTT
CASSLTAGNTIYF
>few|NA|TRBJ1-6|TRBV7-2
TGTGCCAGCAGCTTAGGACACACCAGGGTTTCTTCACCCCTCCACTTT
CASSLGHTRVSSPLHF
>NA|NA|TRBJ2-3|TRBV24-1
TGTGCCACCAGTCTCGGGCGGAGGCAGTATTTT
CATSLGRRQYF
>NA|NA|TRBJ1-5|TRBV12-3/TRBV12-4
TGTGCCAGCAGCCCCACAGGGAGGGGCAATCAGCCCCAGCATTTT
CASSPTGRGNQPQHF
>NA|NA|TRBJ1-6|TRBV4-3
TGCGCCAGCACCCGGGCATTAGGCTCCTATAATTCACCCCTCCACTTT
CASTRALGSYNSPLHF
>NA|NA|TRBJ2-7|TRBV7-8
TGTGCCAGCAGCTTAGGCGAAATCTACGAGCAGTACTTC
CASSLGEIYEQYF
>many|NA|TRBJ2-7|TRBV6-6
TGTGCCAGCGGCCACGAGCAGTACTTC
CASGHEQYF
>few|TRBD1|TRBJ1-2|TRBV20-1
TGCAGTGCTAGTTGGGACAGGGTGGTATCCGATGGCTACACCTTC
CSASWDRVVSDGYTF
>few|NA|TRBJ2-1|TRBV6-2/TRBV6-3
TGTGCCAGCAGTAGAGGACCCACCACCTACAATGAGCAGTTCTTC
CASSRGPTTYNEQFF
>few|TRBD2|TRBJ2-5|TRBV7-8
TGTGCCAGCACCCTAGCCCGACTAGCGGGGAGGGGAGAGACCCAGTACTTC
CASTLARLAGRGETQYF
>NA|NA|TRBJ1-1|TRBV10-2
TGCGCCAGCAGTGAGTCGTACTCTGAAGCTTTCTTT
CASSESYSEAFF
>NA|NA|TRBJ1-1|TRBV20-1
TGCAGTGCTAAGGCCTCCGCCGTTGAAGCTTTCTTT
CSAKASAVEAFF
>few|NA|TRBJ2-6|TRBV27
TGTGCCAGCAGCCGTAGGACGGACCCCTCTGGGGCCAACGTCCTGACTTTC
CASSRRTDPSGANVLTF
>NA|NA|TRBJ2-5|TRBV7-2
TGTGCCAGCAGCCCCCCCTTCAGGAAGACCCAGTACTTC
CASSPPFRKTQYF
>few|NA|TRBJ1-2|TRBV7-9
TGTGCCAGCAGCACCATGGCCTCTGATTATGGCTACACCTTC
CASSTMASDYGYTF
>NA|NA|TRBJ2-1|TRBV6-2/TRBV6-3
TGTGCCAGCTCGGTCGGCGGGGGCCTCTACAATGAGCAGTTCTTC
CASSVGGGLYNEQFF
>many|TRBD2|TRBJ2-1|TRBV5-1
TGCGCCAGCAGCTCGAGGCGGGGGGGCAATGAGCAGTTCTTC
CASSSRRGGNEQFF
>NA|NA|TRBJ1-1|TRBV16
TGTGCCAGCAGCCCCGCTCCTGGAGGGGCCGGCACTGAAGCTTTCTTT
CASSPAPGGAGTEAFF
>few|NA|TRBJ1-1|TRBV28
TGTGCCAGCAGGAAACAAGAGTCTGAAGCTTTCTTT
CASRKQESEAFF
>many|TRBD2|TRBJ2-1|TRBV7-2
TGTGCCAGCAACCTAGCGGGGGGCGGTGAGCAGTTCTTC
CASNLAGGGEQFF
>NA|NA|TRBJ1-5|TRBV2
TGTGCCAGCAGTGTCGGCGGAGGGGGCAATCAGCCCCAGCATTTT
CASSVGGGGNQPQHF
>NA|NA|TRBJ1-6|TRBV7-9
TGTGCCAGCAGCTTGACCTCCTTGGGGTCACCCCTCCACTTT
CASSLTSLGSPLHF
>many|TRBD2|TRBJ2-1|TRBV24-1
TGTGCCACCAGTGACCCCGGGACTAGCGAGTTCTTC
CATSDPGTSEFF
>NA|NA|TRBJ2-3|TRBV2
TGTGCCAGCACCCCGAGTGCGATCACAGATACGCAGTATTTT
CASTPSAITDTQYF
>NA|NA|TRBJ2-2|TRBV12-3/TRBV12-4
TGTGCCAGCAGTCATAAAGGGACCGGGGAGCTGTTTTTT
CASSHKGTGELFF
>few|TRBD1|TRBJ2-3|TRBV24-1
TGTGCCACCGCCGGACAGGGGCGCACAGATACGCAGTATTTT
CATAGQGRTDTQYF
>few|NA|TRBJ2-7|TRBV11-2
TGTGCCAGCAGCTTCCGACTTCTAGCAAATTCCTACGAGCAGTACTTC
CASSFRLLANSYEQYF